The rows below give T cell receptor beta chains drawn from one sample of a study of T cell clones after liver transplantation. Sequencing was performed with immunoSEQ multiplex PCR; in TCRdb, only in-frame clones are kept and a portion is missing. This table holds about 80,000 clones, 70% to 85% found once. Material: CD4+ T cells from blood, obtained almost 47 months after liver transplant. The receptor set was obtained from a human patient who received a liver transplant. Some T cells here may be from the graft donor. The conserved cysteine and the conserved F or W are not part of the CDR3 here.

V gene	J gene	CDR3 protein
TRBV19	TRBJ1-1	ASTSLSGGNTEAF
TRBV12-5	TRBJ2-3	ASGLGVGTDTQY
TRBV5-1	TRBJ1-5	ASNNEPQH
TRBV18	TRBJ2-7	ASSPPPQGAYEQY
TRBV5-1	TRBJ2-1	ASSLGGEAYNEQF
TRBV28	TRBJ2-1	ASRPRRGDEQF
TRBV30	TRBJ2-6	AWSRRAAGANILT
TRBV28	TRBJ1-1	ASSLWSRPNTEAF
TRBV4-1	TRBJ1-1	ASSQQLAVNTEAF
TRBV5-4	TRBJ1-1	ASSFAGTKRDTEAF
TRBV5-1	TRBJ1-2	ASGSIFYGYT
TRBV5-1	TRBJ2-6	ASSPGQGASGANVLT
TRBV15	TRBJ1-2	ATSREGGSNYGYT
TRBV5-4	TRBJ2-1	ASSPRTTNNEQF
TRBV13	TRBJ2-7	ASSLDRVYEQY
TRBV9	TRBJ1-4	ASSVTSTNEKLF
TRBV7-2	TRBJ1-1	ASSYMGGMNTEAF
TRBV29-1	TRBJ1-1	SVPTGGSYMNTEAF
TRBV18	TRBJ1-4	ASSPNREKLF
TRBV5-6	TRBJ2-7	ASSLGISGGPEQY
TRBV7-9	TRBJ1-1	ASSFGPGGRGTEAF
TRBV2	TRBJ1-1	ASSGAGIFTEAF
TRBV6-1	TRBJ2-3	ASSLSGTTDTQY
TRBV27	TRBJ2-7	ASTQDPRYEQY
TRBV15	TRBJ2-7	ATSTDRKGRYEQY
TRBV19	TRBJ1-1	ASKETSITNTEAF
TRBV5-1	TRBJ1-4	ASSGNSRTNEKLF
TRBV19	TRBJ1-1	ASKARERGTEAF
TRBV6-1	TRBJ1-5	ASSLGTGYQPQH
TRBV6-5	TRBJ2-7	ASSPGRNYEQY
TRBV5-1	TRBJ1-4	ASSFLMEAPSEKLF
TRBV19	TRBJ1-2	ASSRVPYGYT
TRBV7-2	TRBJ1-4	ASSLSLPEKLF
TRBV6-5	TRBJ2-1	ASSQRRGFGNEQF
TRBV4-3	TRBJ1-5	ASSQGGGLSAQPQH
TRBV6-5	TRBJ2-2	ASSYGSGIGTGELF
TRBV25-1	TRBJ2-1	ASSEEPAYNEQF
TRBV28	TRBJ2-2	ASSSTGELF
TRBV5-1	TRBJ2-3	ASSLGGQGIADTQY
TRBV9	TRBJ1-3	ASSAPGEGNTIY
TRBV18	TRBJ2-2	ASSPDRDWTNTGELF
TRBV7-2	TRBJ2-5	ASSLVAQQQETQY
TRBV28	TRBJ2-1	ASTDRVDNEQF
TRBV28	TRBJ2-7	ASSLGRGYEQY
TRBV18	TRBJ1-2	ASSPNRMGQGFNYGYT
TRBV28	TRBJ1-2	ASSLQDRSTLDYGYT
TRBV10-1	TRBJ2-1	ASSERSSSYNEQF
TRBV2	TRBJ1-5	ASSEDRGNQPQH
TRBV11-2	TRBJ1-1	ASSLRGNTEAF
TRBV18	TRBJ1-2	ASSPLTGRSEGYT
TRBV28	TRBJ1-1	ASSSPIGEGMNTEAF
TRBV11-2	TRBJ2-5	ASSFGQGEVTQY
TRBV7-3	TRBJ2-1	ASSLLGLNEQF
TRBV5-1	TRBJ2-1	ASRQDRGYNEQF
TRBV5-1	TRBJ2-1	ASSGLQVYNEQF